Shown below are 24 T cell receptor beta chains from a single sample sequenced in a study of blood T cell repertoires in COVID-19. Libraries were prepared by immunoSEQ multiplex PCR; TCRdb keeps only in-frame clonotypes and omits some of them. The sample carries around 200,000 clones, roughly 85% recorded once. Source material: peripheral blood. Receptors originate from a woman aged 40-49 years with active or convalescent COVID-19.

In nucleotides, the CDR3 is TGTGCCACCAGTGATTCAAAAAACACTGAAGCTTTCTTT. Translated: CATSDSKNTEAFF. The rearrangement joins TRBV24-1 to TRBJ1-1; D is unclear. The V end was cut by 2 bases, the J end by 2 bases, with 5 bases between. This CDR3 is built from 13 residues. Germline CDR1 KGHDR, CDR2 SFDVKD.

The gene calls are TRBV24-1 and TRBJ1-1; weak D call: TRBD1 (5 bases). From germline, CDR1 is KGHDR and CDR2 SFDVKD. There are 13 residues in the CDR3. Trimming took off 4 bases at V and 6 bases at J, with 11 bases between the two ends. The CDR3 DNA reads as TGTGCCACCAGTGACCCAGGGATCCCTGAAGCTTTCTTT. Its protein is CATSDPGIPEAFF.

The chain links TRBV7-9 to TRBJ1-3, with D hard to call. This CDR3 spans 12 amino acids. With 5 bases removed from V and 5 bases from J, the gap between germline ends came to 7 bases. CDR1 SEHNR and CDR2 FQNEAQ come from the germline V gene (reference sequence). The chain's CDR3 is CASSVSRNTIYF. CDR3 nucleotides: TGTGCCAGCAGCGTATCTAGAAACACCATATATTTT.

This rearrangement joins TRBV24-1 to TRBJ2-1; 11 nucleotides align to TRBD2. The V gene's germline CDR1 is KGHDR and CDR2 SFDVKD. V lost 3 bases to trimming and J lost 5 bases; unmatched junction nucleotides: 2. The CDR3 covers 15 residues. As DNA, the CDR3 is TGTGCCACCAGTGATCTGGGACTAGCGGACAATGAGCAGTTCTTC. It codes for CATSDLGLADNEQFF.

CDR3 in amino acids: CASSGGGRGANEKLFF. CDR3 bases: TGCGCCAGCAGCGGCGGGGGGCGAGGAGCTAATGAAAAACTGTTTTTT. The chain combines TRBV5-1 with TRBJ1-4, with D maybe TRBD1 (6 bases). The CDR3 spans 16 residues. Between the trimmed V and J ends, which lost 4 bases and 3 bases, there was a span of 16 bases. In germline, CDR1 is SGHRS, CDR2 YFSETQ.

This chain connects TRBV5-1 to TRBJ1-2, with D hard to call. V was clipped by 1 base and J by 2 bases, with 9 bases between them. Germline CDR1 is SGHRS and CDR2 is YFSETQ. The CDR3 totals 14 residues. This CDR3 reads CASSLSRPNYGYTF. The CDR3 region has the DNA TGCGCCAGCAGCTTGTCCAGGCCGAACTATGGCTACACCTTC.

This clone was observed a handful of times. This chain uses TRBV21-1 with TRBJ1-5; the table's D call, TRBD1, was not checked against the DNA. TRBV21-1 is classified as a pseudogene. This CDR3 comprises 14 residues. As DNA, the CDR3 is TGTGCCAGCCGTCCTAGGGGATTTTATCAGCCCCAGCATTTT. Amino acids: CASRPRGFYQPQHF.

This clone has a single count. The V and J genes are TRBV27 and TRBJ1-2; 7 bases match TRBD1. Germline trimming cut 0 bases from V and 4 bases from J; bases unmatched to any gene: 2. The CDR3 has 14 residues. Germline-derived CDR1 and CDR2 are MNHEY and SMNVEV (reference sequence). The CDR3, as DNA: TGTGCCAGCAGTTTATCAGGGGGCGGCTATGGCTACACCTTC. It yields the protein CASSLSGGGYGYTF.

The rearrangement uses TRBV6-2 or TRBV6-3 and TRBJ2-1, with TRBD1 identical over 10 bases. This CDR3 contains 15 residues. Losses at the gene ends were 2 bases for V and 6 bases for J; bases not matched to a gene: 4. Germline assignment: CDR1 MNHEY and CDR2 SVGEGT. CDR3 sequence: CASSYDRGLGNEQFF. The CDR3 bases are TGTGCCAGCAGTTACGACAGGGGGCTTGGCAATGAGCAGTTCTTC.

The rearrangement uses TRBV2 and TRBJ2-3, with 9 bases fitting TRBD2. This CDR3 is 15 amino acids long. The junction had 10 bases not matched to a gene; V was cut back by 7 bases and J by 5 bases. Germline V lookup: CDR1 SNHLY, CDR2 FYNNEI. CDR3 residues: CASTTRGGVRDTQYF. CDR3 DNA sequence: TGTGCCAGCACCACGCGGGGGGGAGTGCGAGATACGCAGTATTTT.

The chain couples TRBV7-9 to TRBJ1-2; D not resolved. Trimming pared 4 bases from V and 5 bases from J, leaving 5 bases between. CDR1 and CDR2 (germline): SEHNR, FQNEAQ (reference sequence). This CDR3 has 11 amino acids. DNA of the CDR3: TGTGCCAGCAGCTCCTCTTATGGCTACACCTTC. Protein sequence: CASSSSYGYTF.

Here the CDR3 DNA reads TGCGCCAGCAGCCAAAGTGACAGAGCTGGAAACACCATATATTTT. Encoded protein: CASSQSDRAGNTIYF. The rearrangement links TRBV4-1 to TRBJ1-3; weak D call: TRBD1 (5 bases). Germline V gene data show CDR1 as MGHRA and CDR2 as YSYEKL. CDR3 length: 15 amino acids. V dropped 2 bases and J dropped 2 bases, with 10 bases sitting between them.

The rearrangement joins TRBV24-1 to TRBJ1-6, with 7 bases fitting TRBD1. The ends lost 9 bases at V and 9 bases at J; junction bases unmatched: 7. Germline V gene lookup returns CDR1 KGHDR and CDR2 SFDVKD. The CDR3 extends over 13 amino acids. The CDR3 loop is CATSDREFSPLHF. Written as DNA, the CDR3 is TGTGCCACCTCTGACAGGGAGTTTTCACCCCTCCACTTT.

The chain joins TRBV7-8 to TRBJ2-5, with D possibly being TRBD1 (6 bases). V lost 6 bases and J 5 bases, leaving 16 bases between the germline ends. The CDR3 runs 14 residues. The V gene's germline CDR1 is SGHVS and CDR2 FQNEAQ. The chain's CDR3 is CASRNRVGYETQYF. CDR3 DNA: TGTGCCAGCAGAAACAGGGTTGGATACGAGACCCAGTACTTC. The variable domain in full, with the rest retrieved from reference TRBV7-8 and TRBJ2-5, is GAGVSQSPRYKVAKRGQDVALRCDPISGHVSLFWYQQALGQGPEFLTYFQNEAQLDKSGLPSDRFFAERPEGSVSTLKIQRTQQEDSAVYLCASRNRVGYETQYFGPGTRLLVL.

The rearrangement joins TRBV5-1 to TRBJ2-1; TRBD1 agrees at 7 bases. The V segment lost 4 bases and the J segment 4 bases; nucleotides outside the gene matches: 5. The CDR3 runs 14 residues. Germline CDR1 is SGHRS and CDR2 is YFSETQ. The CDR3 is CASSPGQLYNEQFF. CDR3 DNA sequence: TGCGCCAGCAGCCCGGGACAGCTATACAATGAGCAGTTCTTC.

This rearrangement joins TRBV11-3 to TRBJ1-4; D is undetermined. V lost 2 bases to trimming and J lost 5 bases, with 12 bases between them. The CDR3 runs to 15 residues. Germline CDR1 reads SGHNT; CDR2 reads YENEEA. In DNA form, the CDR3 reads TGTGCCAGCAGCTTAAGAGGGTCTCCGAATGAAAAACTGTTTTTT. This codes for CASSLRGSPNEKLFF.

The gene calls are TRBV28 and TRBJ1-1; D is possibly TRBD1 (6 bases). V was trimmed by 3 bases and J by 4 bases, leaving 15 bases between them. From germline, CDR1 is MDHEN and CDR2 SYDVKM. CDR3 length: 15 amino acids. CDR3 DNA: TGTGCCAGCAGTTTCCCGCGGGGGCGAACCACTGAAGCTTTCTTT. Translating it yields CASSFPRGRTTEAFF.

V gene TRBV13 combines with J gene TRBJ2-3, with D perhaps TRBD2 (6 bases). V gave up 0 bases and J gave up 0 bases, with 13 bases separating them. The CDR3 extends over 17 amino acids. CDR1 and CDR2 (germline): PRHDT, FYEKMQ (reference sequence). As DNA, the CDR3 is TGTGCCAGCAGCTTAGGCCTTTGGACTATTAGCACAGATACGCAGTATTTT. It is translated as CASSLGLWTISTDTQYF.

The chain joins TRBV28 to TRBJ1-1, with 8 bases fitting TRBD1. This CDR3 is built from 16 residues. V trimming: 6 bases; J trimming: 1 base; junction bases outside the gene matches: 10. In germline, CDR1 is MDHEN, CDR2 SYDVKM. The CDR3 region is CASRSYDRGPNTEAFF. CDR3 DNA sequence: TGTGCCAGCAGATCCTATGACAGGGGCCCGAACACTGAAGCTTTCTTT.

This clone was seen ten or more times. The same CDR3 can be traced to other DNA sequences in this sample. The V and J genes are TRBV5-4 and TRBJ2-2, with 7 bases lining up with TRBD2. Trimming took 3 bases from V and 2 from J; bases not matched to a gene: 4. Germline assignment: CDR1 SGHNT and CDR2 YYREEE (reference sequence). CDR3 size: 15 residues. The CDR3 protein is CASSSGLLNTGELFF. The CDR3 nucleotides read TGTGCCAGCAGCTCGGGACTACTCAACACCGGGGAGCTGTTTTTT.

V gene TRBV7-9 combines with J gene TRBJ1-1; D is uncertain. The CDR3 is made up of 12 amino acids. Trimming removed 0 bases from V and 8 bases from J, with 7 bases in between. CDR1 is SEHNR and CDR2 is FQNEAQ in the germline V gene (reference sequence). The CDR3: CASSLAEREAFF. CDR3 sequence (DNA): TGTGCCAGCAGCTTAGCGGAGAGGGAAGCTTTCTTT.

This chain links TRBV19 with TRBJ1-3, with TRBD1 as a possible D gene (5 bases). CDR1 and CDR2 (germline): LNHDA, SQIVND (reference sequence). V was pared by 1 base and J by 1 base, with 17 bases between. CDR3 length: 18 amino acids. For the CDR3, the DNA is TGTGCCAGTAGTATAGTTCTCGGGGGGGGAATATCTGGAAACACCATATATTTT. Translation gives CASSIVLGGGISGNTIYF.

J is TRBJ1-5 and V is TRBV30; 8 bases agree with TRBD1. The CDR3 totals 20 residues. Germline loops: CDR1 GTSNPN, CDR2 SVGIG (reference sequence). V gave up 0 bases and J gave up 2 bases; unmatched junction bases: 18. The CDR3 nucleotides read TGTGCCTGGAGTGTACCCCCCTACAGGGGGGGAAAACTTGGCAATCAGCCCCAGCATTTT. Protein product: CAWSVPPYRGGKLGNQPQHF.

The rearrangement links TRBV6-1 to TRBJ2-5, with 8 bases that match TRBD2. The CDR3 length is 14 residues. Unmatched junction bases numbered 4, after V lost 2 bases and J lost 5 bases. Germline V gives CDR1 MNHNS, CDR2 SASEGT. The CDR3 sequence: CASSERGGGETQYF. DNA of the CDR3: TGTGCCAGCAGTGAACGGGGGGGCGGGGAGACCCAGTACTTC.